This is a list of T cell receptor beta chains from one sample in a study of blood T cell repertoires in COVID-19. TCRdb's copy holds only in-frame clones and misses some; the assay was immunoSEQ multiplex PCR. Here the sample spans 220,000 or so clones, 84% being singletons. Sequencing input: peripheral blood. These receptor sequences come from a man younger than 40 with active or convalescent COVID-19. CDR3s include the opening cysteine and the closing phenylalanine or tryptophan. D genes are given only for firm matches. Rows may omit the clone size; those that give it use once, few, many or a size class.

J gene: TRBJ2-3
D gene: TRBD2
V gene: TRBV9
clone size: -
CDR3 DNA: TGTGCCAGCAGCATCACAGCGGGACCCAGAGGCGATACGCAGTATTTT
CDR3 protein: CASSITAGPRGDTQYF

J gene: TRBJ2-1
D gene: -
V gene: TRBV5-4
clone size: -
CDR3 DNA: TGTGCCAGCAGCTCGGGAAGAATGGTGAATGAGCAGTTCTTC
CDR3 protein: CASSSGRMVNEQFF

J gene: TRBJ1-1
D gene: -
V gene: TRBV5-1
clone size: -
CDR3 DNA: TGCGCCAGCCAATGCGCGGCTTTCTTT
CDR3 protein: CASQCAAFF

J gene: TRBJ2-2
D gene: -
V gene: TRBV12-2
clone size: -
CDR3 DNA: TGTGCAAGTCGCCCGAAAGTGGTTAGGTGGGGACTAGCGGGGTTATCCGGGGAGCTGTTTTTT
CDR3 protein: CASRPKVVRWGLAGLSGELFF

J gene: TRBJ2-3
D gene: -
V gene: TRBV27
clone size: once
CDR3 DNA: TGTGCCAGCAGCCCTTTATGGGGCCGACGGGATACGCAGTATTTT
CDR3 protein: CASSPLWGRRDTQYF

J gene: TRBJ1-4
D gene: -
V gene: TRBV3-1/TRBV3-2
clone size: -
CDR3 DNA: TGTGCCAGCAGTCGCAGGTGGGCAGCAACTAATGAAAAACTGTTTTTT
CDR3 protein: CASSRRWAATNEKLFF

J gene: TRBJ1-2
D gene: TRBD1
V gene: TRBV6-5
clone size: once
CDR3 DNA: TGTGCCAGCAGTTACAAGTCGACAGGGGGCTATGGCTACACCTTC
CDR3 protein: CASSYKSTGGYGYTF

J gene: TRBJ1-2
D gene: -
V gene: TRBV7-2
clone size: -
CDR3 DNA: TGTGCCAGCACCCAAACCGGGACAACTCTTGGCTACACCTTC
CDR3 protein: CASTQTGTTLGYTF

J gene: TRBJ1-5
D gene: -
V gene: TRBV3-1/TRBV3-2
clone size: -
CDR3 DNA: TGTGCCAGCAGCCAAGATCTGGTTCAGAATCAGCCCCAGCATTTT
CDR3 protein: CASSQDLVQNQPQHF

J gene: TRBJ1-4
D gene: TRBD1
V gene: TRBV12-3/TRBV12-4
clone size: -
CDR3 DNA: TGTGCCAGCACAGGACAGGGTAGGAAACTGTTTTTT
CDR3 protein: CASTGQGRKLFF

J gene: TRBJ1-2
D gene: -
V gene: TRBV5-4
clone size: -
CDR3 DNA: TGTGCCAGCAGCACCGGTGGTAGGGGGATAGAGGGCTACACCTTC
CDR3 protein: CASSTGGRGIEGYTF

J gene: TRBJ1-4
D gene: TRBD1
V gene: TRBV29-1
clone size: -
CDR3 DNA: TGCAGCGTTAGGGGGCTAACTAATGAAAAACTGTTTTTT
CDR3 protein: CSVRGLTNEKLFF

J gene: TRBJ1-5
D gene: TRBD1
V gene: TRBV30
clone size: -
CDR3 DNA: TGTGCCTGGAGTGCCGACTCCGACAGGGGAATCAATCAGCCCCAGCATTTT
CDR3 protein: CAWSADSDRGINQPQHF

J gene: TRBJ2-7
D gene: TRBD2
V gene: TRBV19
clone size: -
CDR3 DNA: TGTGCCAGTAGTATTAGAGGCGGGAGTTTCTACGAGCAGTACTTC
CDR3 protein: CASSIRGGSFYEQYF

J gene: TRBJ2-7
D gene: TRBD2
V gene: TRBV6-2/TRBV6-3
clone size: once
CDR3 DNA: TGTGCCAGCAGTTATGGGACTAGCGGGAGTATGTACTTC
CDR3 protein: CASSYGTSGSMYF

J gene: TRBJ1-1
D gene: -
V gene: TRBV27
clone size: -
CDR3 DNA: TGTGCCAGCAGTTTATCCAGGAACACTGAAGCTTTCTTT
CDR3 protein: CASSLSRNTEAFF

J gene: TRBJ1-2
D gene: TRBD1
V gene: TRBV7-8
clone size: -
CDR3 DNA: TGTGCCAGCAGCTTAGCCCTAGGACAGGCCACCTTCTTC
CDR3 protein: CASSLALGQATFF

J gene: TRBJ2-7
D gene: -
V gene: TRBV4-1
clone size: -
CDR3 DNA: TGCGCCAGCAGCCAAGGAAGTGGGGGGTCCCACGTGGACGAGCAGTACTTC
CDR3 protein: CASSQGSGGSHVDEQYF

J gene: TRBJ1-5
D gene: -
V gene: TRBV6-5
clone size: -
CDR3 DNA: TGTGCCAGCAGTTTCGGTGGCAATCAGCCCCAGCATTTT
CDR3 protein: CASSFGGNQPQHF

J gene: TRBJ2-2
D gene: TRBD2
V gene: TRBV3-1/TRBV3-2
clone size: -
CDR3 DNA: TGTGCCAGCAGCCTGGGACCCGGGGGGGACACCGGGGAGCTGTTTTTT
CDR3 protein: CASSLGPGGDTGELFF

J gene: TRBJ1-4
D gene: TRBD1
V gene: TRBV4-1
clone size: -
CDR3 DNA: TGCGCCAGCAGCCAAGACCCCCCCGGGACAGTAGAAAAACTGTTTTTT
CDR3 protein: CASSQDPPGTVEKLFF

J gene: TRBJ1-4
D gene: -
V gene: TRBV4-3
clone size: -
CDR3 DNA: TGCGCCAGCAGCCCCACAGGGATAACTAATGAAAAACTGTTTTTT
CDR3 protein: CASSPTGITNEKLFF

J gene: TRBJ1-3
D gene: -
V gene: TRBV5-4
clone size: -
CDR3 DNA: TGTGCCAGCAGCTGGAGGGCTCGTAGAAGGTCAGACACCATATATTTT
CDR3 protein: CASSWRARRRSDTIYF

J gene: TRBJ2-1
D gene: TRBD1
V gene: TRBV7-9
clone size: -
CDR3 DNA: TGTGCCAGCAGCTTAGTTGGGACAGGGGGATACAATGAGCAGTTCTTC
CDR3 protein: CASSLVGTGGYNEQFF

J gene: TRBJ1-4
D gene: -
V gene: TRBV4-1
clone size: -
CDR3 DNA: TGCGCCAGCAGCCAAGGGGGCTGGCTTAATGAAAAACTGTTTTTT
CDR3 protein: CASSQGGWLNEKLFF

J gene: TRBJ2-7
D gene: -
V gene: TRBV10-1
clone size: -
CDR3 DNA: TGCGCCAGCAGTGATTCGAGCGAGCAGTACTTC
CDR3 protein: CASSDSSEQYF

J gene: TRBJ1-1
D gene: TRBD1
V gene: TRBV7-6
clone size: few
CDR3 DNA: TGTGCCAGCAGCTTAGCGGGACAGTCTGAAGCTTTCTTT
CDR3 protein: CASSLAGQSEAFF

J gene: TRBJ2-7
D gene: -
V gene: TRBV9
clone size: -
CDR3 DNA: TGTGCCAGCAGCGTAGGTCCCCAGGGCTACGAGCAGTACTTC
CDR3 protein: CASSVGPQGYEQYF

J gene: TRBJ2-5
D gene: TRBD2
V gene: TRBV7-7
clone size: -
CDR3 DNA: TGTGCCAGCAGCGCTAGAGCGGGAGAAGAGACCCAGTACTTC
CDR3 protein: CASSARAGEETQYF

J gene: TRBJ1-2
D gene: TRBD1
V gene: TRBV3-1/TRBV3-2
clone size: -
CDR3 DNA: TGTGCCAGCAGCCAAGATGTGACAGGGCGAGGCTACACCTTC
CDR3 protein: CASSQDVTGRGYTF

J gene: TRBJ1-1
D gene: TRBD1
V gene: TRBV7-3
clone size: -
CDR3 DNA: TGTGCCAGCAGTCCGGACAGGGGGCGCCCTGAAGCTTTCTTT
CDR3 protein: CASSPDRGRPEAFF

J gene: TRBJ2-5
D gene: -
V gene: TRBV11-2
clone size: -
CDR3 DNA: TGTGCCAGCAGCTTAGTCGTTAAGACTCCCCGAGACTTC
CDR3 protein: CASSLVVKTPRDF

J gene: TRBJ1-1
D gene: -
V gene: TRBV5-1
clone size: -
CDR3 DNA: TGCGCCAGCAGCTTGGCCGTGGGGGCATGGGCTTTCTTT
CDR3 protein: CASSLAVGAWAFF

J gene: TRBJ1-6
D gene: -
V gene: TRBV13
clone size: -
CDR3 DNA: TGTGCCAGCAGCCTCACAGGGCGTTCACCCCTCCACTTT
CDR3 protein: CASSLTGRSPLHF

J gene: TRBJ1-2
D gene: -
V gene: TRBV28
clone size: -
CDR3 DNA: TGTGCCAGCAGTTTTCAATTAGTCCCTAACTATGGCTACACCTTC
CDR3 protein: CASSFQLVPNYGYTF

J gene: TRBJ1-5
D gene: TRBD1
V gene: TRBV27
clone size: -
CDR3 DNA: TGTGCCAGCAGTTACAGGGGGACGTTTGGTCAGCCCCAGCATTTT
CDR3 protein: CASSYRGTFGQPQHF

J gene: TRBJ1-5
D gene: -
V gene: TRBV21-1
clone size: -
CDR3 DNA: TGTGCCAGCAGCATGCCTCGCGACGGTGCAGGGCCCCAGCATTTT
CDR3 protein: CASSMPRDGAGPQHF

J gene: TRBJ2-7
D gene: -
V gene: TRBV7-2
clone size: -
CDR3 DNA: TGTGCCAGCAGCTTATGGCGGGAGCAGTACTTC
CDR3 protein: CASSLWREQYF

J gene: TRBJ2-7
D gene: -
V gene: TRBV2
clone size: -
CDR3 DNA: TGTGCCAGCAGGGACACAGGTTTCTACGAGCAGTACTTC
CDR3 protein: CASRDTGFYEQYF

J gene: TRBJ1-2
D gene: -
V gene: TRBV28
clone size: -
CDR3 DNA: TGTGCCAGCAGTCACCTAGACAGGCAGCACTATGGCTACACCTTC
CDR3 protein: CASSHLDRQHYGYTF

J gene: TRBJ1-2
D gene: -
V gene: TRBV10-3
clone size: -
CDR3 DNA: TGTGCCATCAGTGCTGACTATGGCTACACCTTC
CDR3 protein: CAISADYGYTF